This T cell receptor beta chain was retrieved from a study of CD8 T cells in ankylosing spondylitis. Findings and caveats of the study: From matched ankylosing spondylitis synovial fluid, disease-linked clones were reportedly recovered at significantly enriched levels. Earlier reports found some motif variants in synovial fluid and blood in reactive arthritis.

From the 5' RACE reads, TCRdb called clonotypes with MiXCR, one entry per CDR3 protein. Found here are 250,000 to 300,000 distinct CDR3 sequences, about 18% of them singletons; the top ten hold roughly 34%. This clonotype has a handful of counts. Its cognate antigen is unknown. Sequenced sample: blood, either unsorted or a sorted T cell fraction (not recorded which). The TCR sequence derives from a male donor with ankylosing spondylitis or in good health (not recorded which).

CDR3 loop: CASSPDYYTTDTQYF. In DNA, the CDR3 is TGTGCCAGCAGTCCCGACTACTACACGACAGATACGCAGTATTTT. The chain has TRBV27 and TRBJ2-3, with TRBD2 as a possible D gene (5 bases). Trimming cost V 5 bases and J 3 bases, with 15 bases left between them. Germline loops: CDR1 MNHEY, CDR2 SMNVEV (reference sequence). The CDR3 totals 15 residues.